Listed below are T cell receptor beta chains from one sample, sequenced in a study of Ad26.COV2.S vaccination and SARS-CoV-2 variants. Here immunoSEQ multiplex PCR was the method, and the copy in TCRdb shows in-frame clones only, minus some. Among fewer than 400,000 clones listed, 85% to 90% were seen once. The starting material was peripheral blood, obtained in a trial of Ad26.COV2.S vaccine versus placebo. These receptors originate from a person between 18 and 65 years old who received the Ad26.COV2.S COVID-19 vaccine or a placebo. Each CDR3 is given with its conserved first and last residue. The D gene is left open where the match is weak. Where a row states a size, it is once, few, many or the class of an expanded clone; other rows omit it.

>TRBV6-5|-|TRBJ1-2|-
CASSYSGSRVAAGYTF
TGTGCCAGCAGTTACTCGGGAAGTAGGGTTGCGGCTGGCTACACCTTC
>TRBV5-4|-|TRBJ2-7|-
CASSSGGRGSYEQYF
TGTGCCAGCAGCTCGGGGGGCAGGGGGTCTTACGAGCAGTACTTC
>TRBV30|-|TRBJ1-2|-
CAWSGGGDGYTF
TGTGCCTGGAGTGGGGGGGGTGATGGCTACACCTTC
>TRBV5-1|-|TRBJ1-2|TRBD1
CASSLNGGTGTGYTF
TGCGCCAGCAGCTTAAACGGAGGGACAGGGACTGGCTACACCTTC
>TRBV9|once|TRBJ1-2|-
CASSVETGTNYGYTF
TGTGCCAGCAGCGTAGAAACAGGGACTAACTATGGCTACACCTTC
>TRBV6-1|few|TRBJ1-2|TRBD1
CASSEARTGGVCAF
TGTGCCAGCAGTGAAGCCCGGACAGGTGGGGTTTGTGCCTTC
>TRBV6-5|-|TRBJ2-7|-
CASEASGAGVEQYF
TGTGCCTCGGAGGCTTCAGGGGCAGGAGTCGAGCAGTACTTC
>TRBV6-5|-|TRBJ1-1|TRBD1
CASSYSTGGTTEAFF
TGTGCCAGCAGTTACTCCACAGGGGGCACGACTGAAGCTTTCTTT
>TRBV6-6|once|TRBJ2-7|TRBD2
CASSYMREVYEQYF
TGTGCCAGCAGTTACATGCGGGAGGTCTACGAGCAGTACTTC
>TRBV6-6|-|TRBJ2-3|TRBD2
CASSRRTSLTPDTQYF
TGTGCCAGCAGCAGACGGACTAGCCTTACCCCAGATACGCAGTATTTT